These 23 T cell receptor beta chains were sequenced from one sample in a study of blood T cell repertoires in COVID-19. Clones were read by immunoSEQ multiplex PCR, and TCRdb kept only the in-frame ones, dropping some. The repertoire includes under 200,000 clones, approximately 90% of them detected once, and about 6.3% sits in the top ten. The sequenced material came from peripheral blood. The receptors here all came from a middle-aged man with active or convalescent COVID-19.

The chain couples TRBV30 to TRBJ2-7; D unclear. The V end lost 4 bases, the J end lost 3 bases, and 16 bases lay between the germline ends. The CDR3 length is 14 residues. Germline CDR1 is GTSNPN and CDR2 is SVGIG (reference sequence). CDR3 amino acids: CAWTPNRSGYEQYF. Written as DNA, the CDR3 is TGTGCCTGGACTCCCAACCGGTCCGGCTACGAGCAGTACTTC.

The chain is built from TRBV12-5 and TRBJ2-7; 9 bases align to TRBD1. The CDR3 totals 18 residues. The V and J ends lost 4 bases and 0 bases, in that order; junction bases with no gene match: 13. Germline values: CDR1 LGHNT, CDR2 FRNRAP. This CDR3 reads CASGYRAPGQGNSYEQYF. CDR3 sequence (DNA): TGTGCTAGTGGTTATCGCGCCCCCGGACAGGGGAACTCCTACGAGCAGTACTTC.

The chain recombines TRBV7-2 with TRBJ1-2, with D uncertain. The germline V gene has CDR1 SGHTA and CDR2 FQGNSA. Trimming pared 1 base from V and 4 bases from J, leaving 13 bases between. The CDR3 has 15 residues. The CDR3 reads CASSLDGTSRYGYTF. CDR3 sequence (DNA): TGTGCCAGCAGCTTAGATGGCACCTCTCGCTATGGCTACACCTTC.

Concerning this clone itself: Other DNA sequences in the sample encode the same CDR3. V usage is TRBV6-4 and J usage is TRBJ2-3; 11 bases are a match to TRBD2. The CDR3 covers 15 residues. V dropped 0 bases and J dropped 6; count of bases not matched to a gene: 2. CDR1 is MRHNA, CDR2 SNTAGT, per germline. CDR3 residues: CASSDSSGGADTQYF. As DNA, the CDR3 is TGTGCCAGCAGTGACTCTAGCGGGGGGGCCGATACGCAGTATTTT.

CDR3 region: CASSWTGYNEKLFF. CDR3 nucleotide sequence: TGTGCCAGCAGCTGGACAGGATATAATGAAAAACTGTTTTTT. The chain employs TRBV11-2 and TRBJ1-4; TRBD1 agrees at 7 bases. With 4 bases clipped from V and 4 bases from J, the junction kept 3 bases outside the gene matches. Germline-derived CDR1 and CDR2 are SGHAT and FQNNGV. The CDR3 totals 14 residues.

The chain links TRBV12-5 to TRBJ1-3; D ambiguous. The germline V gene has CDR1 LGHNT and CDR2 FRNRAP. V was trimmed by 2 bases and J by 4 bases, leaving 15 bases between them. The CDR3 has 16 amino acids. CDR3 sequence: CASGLSPLGVGNTIYF. The CDR3 nucleotides read TGTGCTAGTGGTTTGTCCCCTTTGGGCGTAGGAAACACCATATATTTT.

The table lists this clone with a count of one. V gene TRBV5-4 combines with J gene TRBJ1-1, with 8 bases fitting TRBD1. J lost 2 bases, V lost 4 bases, and 13 bases had no gene match. Germline loops: CDR1 SGHNT, CDR2 YYREEE (reference sequence). The CDR3 extends over 17 amino acids. The CDR3 nucleotides read TGTGCCAGCAGCCCCCAGGGGGCCCGATCTTTCAACACTGAAGCTTTCTTT. This encodes CASSPQGARSFNTEAFF.

The CDR3 protein is CASSLAGGPQETQYF. The CDR3 DNA reads TGTGCCAGCAGCCTAGCGGGAGGCCCCCAAGAGACCCAGTACTTC. V usage is TRBV28 and J usage is TRBJ2-5; 11 nucleotides line up with TRBD2. From germline, CDR1 is MDHEN and CDR2 SYDVKM. The CDR3 extends over 15 amino acids. V shed 6 bases and J 1 base; nucleotides not matched to a gene: 4.

This chain links TRBV19 with TRBJ1-2, with 10 nucleotides matching TRBD1. V shed 5 bases and J 5 bases; nucleotides not matched to a gene: 8. This CDR3 is built from 15 residues. Germline values: CDR1 LNHDA, CDR2 SQIVND (reference sequence). In DNA form, the CDR3 reads TGTGCCAGTAGTGCTTCCGGGACAGGGGTATATGGCTACACCTTC. As protein: CASSASGTGVYGYTF.

The V call is TRBV6-2 or TRBV6-3, the J call TRBJ1-2, with a tentative D call TRBD1 (5 bases). This CDR3 contains 17 residues. CDR1 MNHEY and CDR2 SVGEGT come from the germline V gene. Trimming cost V 0 bases and J 4 bases, with 18 bases left between them. The CDR3 DNA sequence: TGTGCCAGCAGTTACTCGCGTGGGGCAGGGCCGCTCTATGGCTACACCTTC. It specifies CASSYSRGAGPLYGYTF.

This sequence joins TRBV5-4 and TRBJ2-7; 11 bases are shared with TRBD2. CDR1 SGHNT and CDR2 YYREEE come from the germline V gene (reference sequence). The CDR3 covers 18 residues. V lost 0 bases and J lost 3; bases outside the gene matches: 11. The CDR3 spells CASSLAHNLAGGFYEQYF. CDR3 coding DNA: TGTGCCAGCAGCTTGGCCCACAATCTAGCGGGGGGCTTCTACGAGCAGTACTTC.

The chain employs TRBV7-8 and TRBJ2-7; D uncertain. Looked up from germline, CDR1 is SGHVS and CDR2 is FQNEAQ. The CDR3 length is 14 residues. V lost 1 base and J 0 bases, leaving 7 bases between the germline ends. The CDR3 region is CASSLGGNSYEQYF. Here the CDR3 DNA reads TGTGCCAGCAGCTTAGGCGGCAACTCCTACGAGCAGTACTTC.

The chain joins TRBV6-1 to TRBJ1-1; weak D call: TRBD1 (6 bases). Germline lookup yields CDR1 MNHNS and CDR2 SASEGT. Trimming pared 4 bases from V and 2 bases from J, leaving 23 bases between. The CDR3 runs to 18 residues. The DNA for the CDR3 is TGTGCCAGCAGTGTAACACTTCTAACGCAGGGACAAAACACTGAAGCTTTCTTT. Its protein product is CASSVTLLTQGQNTEAFF.

This sequence joins TRBV28 and TRBJ1-5, with TRBD1 matching over 9 bases. The CDR3 is made up of 14 amino acids. Germline assignment: CDR1 MDHEN and CDR2 SYDVKM. The ends lost 9 bases at V and 11 bases at J; junction bases unmatched: 14. This CDR3 is CASNNRGRFSAQHF. For the CDR3, the DNA is TGTGCCAGTAATAACAGGGGGCGGTTCTCGGCCCAGCATTTT.

The J gene is TRBJ1-2, the V gene TRBV6-1; 9 nucleotides agree with TRBD1. The CDR3 covers 17 residues. Losses at the gene ends were 3 bases for V and 4 bases for J; bases not matched to a gene: 12. The germline V gene has CDR1 MNHNS and CDR2 SASEGT. The CDR3 sequence is CASSDLPGTGSGYGYTF. CDR3 in DNA: TGTGCCAGCAGTGATTTACCCGGGACAGGGTCTGGCTATGGCTACACCTTC.

V gene TRBV6-5 combines with J gene TRBJ1-5; 7 bases align to TRBD1. The CDR3 length is 14 residues. Germline V gene sequence: CDR1 MNHEY, CDR2 SVGAGI. The trim removed 5 bases at V and 5 bases at J, leaving 6 bases unmatched. This chain's CDR3 is CASSPRQGYQPQHF. Here the CDR3 DNA reads TGTGCCAGCAGTCCCCGACAGGGCTATCAGCCCCAGCATTTT.

The chain employs TRBV2 and TRBJ1-2, with a tentative D call TRBD1 (6 bases). Germline loops: CDR1 SNHLY, CDR2 FYNNEI. This CDR3 comprises 16 residues. V dropped 3 bases and J dropped 8 bases, with 22 bases sitting between them. The CDR3 sequence is CASSDHFTGGLSGYTF. The CDR3 DNA reads as TGTGCCAGCAGTGACCATTTCACGGGGGGGCTAAGCGGCTACACCTTC.

This chain uses TRBV19 with TRBJ1-2; 8 bases agree with TRBD1. Germline CDR1 LNHDA, CDR2 SQIVND (reference sequence). The CDR3 covers 14 residues. V dropped 3 bases and J dropped 6; count of bases not matched to a gene: 6. Here the CDR3 DNA reads TGTGCCAGTAGTATTGACAGGGGTCCGAATGGCTACACCTTC. Protein product: CASSIDRGPNGYTF.

The genes are TRBV7-9 and TRBJ1-4; TRBD1 matches 8 bases. Germline V CDR1 and CDR2: SEHNR, FQNEAQ (reference sequence). Trimming took 4 bases from V and 6 from J; bases not matched to a gene: 10. This CDR3 is 16 amino acids long. The DNA for the CDR3 is TGTGCCAGCAGCTCCCGGGAAGGACAGGGTCATGAAAAACTGTTTTTT. The encoded protein is CASSSREGQGHEKLFF.

The J gene is TRBJ1-4, the V gene TRBV6-1, with 9 bases aligning to TRBD1. V trimming: 3 bases; J trimming: 7 bases; junction bases outside the gene matches: 6. This CDR3 is 15 amino acids long. Germline lookup yields CDR1 MNHNS and CDR2 SASEGT. The CDR3 here is CASSDTRTGVEKLFF. CDR3 nucleotide sequence: TGTGCCAGCAGTGACACCCGGACAGGGGTTGAAAAACTGTTTTTT.

The J gene is TRBJ2-5, the V gene TRBV11-2; tentatively, D is TRBD2 (7 bases). Germline V gene lookup returns CDR1 SGHAT and CDR2 FQNNGV. This CDR3 spans 13 amino acids. CDR3 in DNA: TGTGCGTCGGGCGGGGGCTTCAGAGAGACCCAGTACTTC. Protein product: CASGGGFRETQYF.

This chain connects TRBV4-3 to TRBJ2-1; 11 positions match TRBD2. CDR3 length: 15 amino acids. With V trimmed by 4 bases and J by 8 bases, 7 bases remained unmatched. In germline, CDR1 is LGHNA, CDR2 YSLEER. CDR3 bases: TGCGCCAGCAGCCCGACTAGCGGGGCTCTTGATGAGCAGTTCTTC. It specifies CASSPTSGALDEQFF.

The gene calls are TRBV9 and TRBJ1-4; 9 positions match TRBD1. The CDR3 runs 15 residues. Germline CDR1 SGDLS, CDR2 YYNGEE. With V trimmed by 3 bases and J by 1 base, 1 base remained unmatched. The CDR3 loop is CASSAGQGTNEKLFF. As DNA, the CDR3 is TGTGCCAGCAGCGCGGGACAGGGAACTAATGAAAAACTGTTTTTT.